This note documents a single T cell receptor (beta chain) sequence. Generated by immunoSEQ multiplex PCR, the TCRdb table keeps only in-frame clones and is missing some. The data contain about 150,000 clones, about 93% of them seen just once; the ten biggest clones take up roughly 2.3%. This specimen comes from a study of control samples from healthy donors and cancer patients. The CDR3 spans 14 residues. The J segment lost 10 bases and the V segment lost 5 bases, leaving 9 bases of the junction unmatched. Germline assignment: CDR1 MNHEY and CDR2 SVGAGI. The chain has TRBV6-5 and TRBJ2-3; 10 nucleotides agree with TRBD1. Source material: blood. The origin of this receptor is a man between 45 and 60 years old in good health. The CDR3 nucleotides read TGTGCCAGCAGTCCGGGACAGGGGAGTTATGCGCAGTATTTT. Protein sequence: CASSPGQGSYAQYF.